These T cell receptor beta chains were read from a single sample in a study of blood T cells in healthy people across ages. TCRdb passed the 5' RACE reads through MiXCR, listing each CDR3 protein once. The repertoire holds more than 900,000 distinct CDR3 sequences, with 20% to 25% as singletons. These same data were also listed under a study on T cells of mothers and their children.

Sequencing was done on a sample of blood. The receptors stem from a girl aged 2-10 years in good health. Both conserved end residues are part of each CDR3. The order of the fields is V gene, clone size, J gene, D gene, CDR3 DNA, CDR3 protein. D genes are given only for firm matches. The size entry is marked missing in some rows and otherwise reads once, few, many or a size class.

V gene: TRBV4-3
clone size: NA
J gene: TRBJ2-1
D gene: NA
CDR3 DNA: TGCGCCAGCAGCCAAGTGCCGAGGAATGAGCAGTTCTTC
CDR3 protein: CASSQVPRNEQFF

V gene: TRBV28
clone size: few
J gene: TRBJ2-5
D gene: NA
CDR3 DNA: TGTGCCAGCAGTTTATTCGGTTTAAGGGAGACCCAGTACTTC
CDR3 protein: CASSLFGLRETQYF

V gene: TRBV9
clone size: NA
J gene: TRBJ2-7
D gene: NA
CDR3 DNA: TGTGCCAGCAGCAGACGGGAGTACGAGCAGTACTTC
CDR3 protein: CASSRREYEQYF

V gene: TRBV20-1
clone size: few
J gene: TRBJ1-4
D gene: TRBD1
CDR3 DNA: TGCAGTGCTAGGCCGGGACAGAAGGCCTCTAATGAAAAACTGTTTTTT
CDR3 protein: CSARPGQKASNEKLFF

V gene: TRBV7-9
clone size: NA
J gene: TRBJ2-2
D gene: NA
CDR3 DNA: TGTGCCAGCATGGGGTGGAACACCGGGGAGCTGTTTTTT
CDR3 protein: CASMGWNTGELFF

V gene: TRBV5-1
clone size: few
J gene: TRBJ2-7
D gene: TRBD1
CDR3 DNA: TGCGCCAGCAGCCTGGGACAGAAAAGCTACGAGCAGTACTTC
CDR3 protein: CASSLGQKSYEQYF

V gene: TRBV7-7
clone size: NA
J gene: TRBJ2-3
D gene: NA
CDR3 DNA: TGTGCTAGCAGCTTAAGCTTAGCAGATACGCAGTATTTT
CDR3 protein: CASSLSLADTQYF

V gene: TRBV20-1
clone size: NA
J gene: TRBJ2-1
D gene: NA
CDR3 DNA: TGCAGTGCTAGAGATGGTACAAGCTCCTACAATGAGCAGTTCTTC
CDR3 protein: CSARDGTSSYNEQFF

V gene: TRBV6-1
clone size: few
J gene: TRBJ1-2
D gene: NA
CDR3 DNA: TGTGCCAGCAGTCCAATAGGGGGACTCTACACCTTC
CDR3 protein: CASSPIGGLYTF

V gene: TRBV11-1
clone size: NA
J gene: TRBJ2-7
D gene: TRBD2
CDR3 DNA: TGTGCCAGCAGCTCGGGACTAGCGGGAGTCTACTACGAGCCGTACTTC
CDR3 protein: CASSSGLAGVYYEPYF

V gene: TRBV11-2
clone size: few
J gene: TRBJ2-2
D gene: TRBD1
CDR3 DNA: TGTGCCAGCGGACTCACACCGGGACAGATAGACACCGGGGAGCTGTTTTTT
CDR3 protein: CASGLTPGQIDTGELFF

V gene: TRBV6-4
clone size: few
J gene: TRBJ2-7
D gene: NA
CDR3 DNA: TGTGCCAGCAGTGACGTCCCGAATGGAATCTACGAGCAGTACTTC
CDR3 protein: CASSDVPNGIYEQYF

V gene: TRBV6-1
clone size: few
J gene: TRBJ2-5
D gene: NA
CDR3 DNA: TGTGCCGGCAGTGAAAACCCGGGGATGGAGACCCAGTACTTC
CDR3 protein: CAGSENPGMETQYF

V gene: TRBV7-2
clone size: few
J gene: TRBJ2-3
D gene: TRBD1
CDR3 DNA: TGTGCCAGCAGCATAGGGACAGGGTGGGCAGATACGCAGTATTTT
CDR3 protein: CASSIGTGWADTQYF

V gene: TRBV10-3
clone size: few
J gene: TRBJ2-7
D gene: NA
CDR3 DNA: TGTGCCATCAGCTCAGGACAGATCTACGAGCAGTACTTC
CDR3 protein: CAISSGQIYEQYF

V gene: TRBV7-3
clone size: few
J gene: TRBJ2-3
D gene: TRBD1
CDR3 DNA: TGTGCCAGCAGCTTAACTGCTCCGGGACAGGGGGAGCGAGATACGCAGTATTTT
CDR3 protein: CASSLTAPGQGERDTQYF

V gene: TRBV4-3
clone size: NA
J gene: TRBJ2-7
D gene: NA
CDR3 DNA: TGCGCCAGCAGCCAAGAACTGGCGGGGGAGCAGTACTTC
CDR3 protein: CASSQELAGEQYF

V gene: TRBV28
clone size: NA
J gene: TRBJ1-1
D gene: NA
CDR3 DNA: TGTGCCAGCAGTCCGCCACACCCCACTGAAGCTTTCTTT
CDR3 protein: CASSPPHPTEAFF

V gene: TRBV6-2/TRBV6-3
clone size: NA
J gene: TRBJ2-7
D gene: NA
CDR3 DNA: TGTGCCAGCAGTTTCGACAGGTCGGCAGCCTACGAGCAGTACTTC
CDR3 protein: CASSFDRSAAYEQYF

V gene: TRBV12-5
clone size: NA
J gene: TRBJ2-5
D gene: NA
CDR3 DNA: TGTGCTAGTGGTTTTTCCCTATTAGACTGGACGACTCAAGAGACCCAGTACTTC
CDR3 protein: CASGFSLLDWTTQETQYF

V gene: TRBV6-4
clone size: few
J gene: TRBJ2-2
D gene: TRBD1
CDR3 DNA: TGTGCCAGCAGGGAACAGGGGGACACCGGGGAGCTGTTTTTT
CDR3 protein: CASREQGDTGELFF

V gene: TRBV29-1
clone size: NA
J gene: TRBJ2-2
D gene: NA
CDR3 DNA: TGCAGCGTTGGTGTATTATCCGGGGAGCTGTTTTTT
CDR3 protein: CSVGVLSGELFF

V gene: TRBV7-9
clone size: NA
J gene: TRBJ1-4
D gene: NA
CDR3 DNA: TGTGCCAGCAGCCCTACTAAAGTTAATGAAAAACTGTTTTTT
CDR3 protein: CASSPTKVNEKLFF

V gene: TRBV28
clone size: few
J gene: TRBJ2-5
D gene: TRBD1
CDR3 DNA: TGTGCCAGCAGTTTACAGGGGGCCCCCGGGACCCAGTACTTC
CDR3 protein: CASSLQGAPGTQYF

V gene: TRBV4-2
clone size: NA
J gene: TRBJ1-1
D gene: NA
CDR3 DNA: TGTGCCAGCAGCCAAGGGCTTTTCCCTATGAACGCTGAAGCTTTCTTT
CDR3 protein: CASSQGLFPMNAEAFF

V gene: TRBV29-1
clone size: few
J gene: TRBJ2-7
D gene: NA
CDR3 DNA: TGCAGCGTTGGGGGTTCCGGGACAGGGAGCGGGAGCCTCTACGAGCAGTACTTC
CDR3 protein: CSVGGSGTGSGSLYEQYF

V gene: TRBV27
clone size: few
J gene: TRBJ2-1
D gene: NA
CDR3 DNA: TGTGCCAGCAGTTTCGGAGGGGTAGATGAGCAGTTCTTC
CDR3 protein: CASSFGGVDEQFF

V gene: TRBV7-9
clone size: many
J gene: TRBJ1-4
D gene: NA
CDR3 DNA: TGTGCCAGCAGCTCGGGCGACGAAAAACTGTTTTTT
CDR3 protein: CASSSGDEKLFF

V gene: TRBV10-2
clone size: many
J gene: TRBJ1-1
D gene: NA
CDR3 DNA: TGCGCCAGCAGTGAGTCGACGAGGAGCACTGAAGCTTTCTTT
CDR3 protein: CASSESTRSTEAFF

V gene: TRBV20-1
clone size: NA
J gene: TRBJ2-1
D gene: NA
CDR3 DNA: TGCAGTGCTAGGGCCGAAGCGGCGAATGGGCAGTTCTTC
CDR3 protein: CSARAEAANGQFF

V gene: TRBV18
clone size: NA
J gene: TRBJ2-1
D gene: NA
CDR3 DNA: TGTGCCAGCTCAGCTTTTCCGATGGGAAGTTCCAATGAGCAGTTCTTC
CDR3 protein: CASSAFPMGSSNEQFF

V gene: TRBV12-3/TRBV12-4
clone size: NA
J gene: TRBJ1-1
D gene: NA
CDR3 DNA: TGTGCCAGCAGTTTAGTTGTAGATGAAGCTTTCTTT
CDR3 protein: CASSLVVDEAFF

V gene: TRBV20-1
clone size: NA
J gene: TRBJ2-3
D gene: NA
CDR3 DNA: TGCAGTGCTTCAGAGATGAGCACAGATACGCAGTATTTT
CDR3 protein: CSASEMSTDTQYF

V gene: TRBV7-8
clone size: many
J gene: TRBJ2-1
D gene: NA
CDR3 DNA: TGTGCCAGCAGCTTAGCGGGAGTGGGTGAGCAGTTCTTC
CDR3 protein: CASSLAGVGEQFF

V gene: TRBV6-2/TRBV6-3
clone size: few
J gene: TRBJ2-1
D gene: NA
CDR3 DNA: TGTGCCAGCATAGGCCTGGGTCCGGTCAATGAGCAGTTCTTC
CDR3 protein: CASIGLGPVNEQFF

V gene: TRBV6-5
clone size: NA
J gene: TRBJ2-5
D gene: TRBD2
CDR3 DNA: TGTGCCAGCAGTTACTCGGATAGTAGCGGGGGGGCCTCCTTC
CDR3 protein: CASSYSDSSGGASF

V gene: TRBV7-3
clone size: few
J gene: TRBJ2-5
D gene: NA
CDR3 DNA: TGTGCCAGCAGCTCAGGGACTCGGGAGACCCGGTACTTC
CDR3 protein: CASSSGTRETRYF

V gene: TRBV28
clone size: NA
J gene: TRBJ2-5
D gene: NA
CDR3 DNA: TGTGCCAGCAGTCTGTCTCAGGGTTCGGAGACCCAGTACTTC
CDR3 protein: CASSLSQGSETQYF

V gene: TRBV13
clone size: few
J gene: TRBJ2-1
D gene: NA
CDR3 DNA: TGTGCCAGCAGCTTAGAGGATAGGGCGGAGCAGTTCTTC
CDR3 protein: CASSLEDRAEQFF

V gene: TRBV11-3
clone size: NA
J gene: TRBJ2-4
D gene: NA
CDR3 DNA: TGTGCCAGCAGCCCTAAGGACGGTAGGGACATTCAGTACTTC
CDR3 protein: CASSPKDGRDIQYF

V gene: TRBV11-2
clone size: NA
J gene: TRBJ2-7
D gene: TRBD1
CDR3 DNA: TGTGCCAGCAGCTTACAATGGACAGGAGAGCAGTACTTC
CDR3 protein: CASSLQWTGEQYF

V gene: TRBV5-1
clone size: few
J gene: TRBJ1-3
D gene: NA
CDR3 DNA: TGCGCCAGCAGCTCCCAGGGTCCCGGAAACACCATATATTTT
CDR3 protein: CASSSQGPGNTIYF

V gene: TRBV10-3
clone size: NA
J gene: TRBJ1-1
D gene: NA
CDR3 DNA: TGTGCCATCGGAGGGAACACTGAAGCTTTCTTT
CDR3 protein: CAIGGNTEAFF

V gene: TRBV6-6
clone size: NA
J gene: TRBJ2-3
D gene: NA
CDR3 DNA: TGTGCCAGCAGTTACTCGATTCTGGTCACAGATACGCAGTATTTT
CDR3 protein: CASSYSILVTDTQYF

V gene: TRBV6-5
clone size: few
J gene: TRBJ1-2
D gene: NA
CDR3 DNA: TGTGCCAGCAGTACAACAGGGATCGGAGGCTACACCTTC
CDR3 protein: CASSTTGIGGYTF

V gene: TRBV15
clone size: NA
J gene: TRBJ1-2
D gene: NA
CDR3 DNA: TGTGCCACCAGCAGAGACCTGAGACCCACAGGAGGCGAAAACTATGGCTACACCTTC
CDR3 protein: CATSRDLRPTGGENYGYTF

V gene: TRBV7-9
clone size: few
J gene: TRBJ1-2
D gene: NA
CDR3 DNA: TGTGCCAGCAGCTTAGTCCTAGAGGAATTATATGGCTACACCTTC
CDR3 protein: CASSLVLEELYGYTF

V gene: TRBV29-1
clone size: NA
J gene: TRBJ1-1
D gene: NA
CDR3 DNA: TGCAGCGTTCGTTTGGAGAGTGAAGCTTTCTTT
CDR3 protein: CSVRLESEAFF

V gene: TRBV29-1
clone size: NA
J gene: TRBJ2-5
D gene: NA
CDR3 DNA: TGCAGCGTTGGTATCGGTAACCAAGAGACCCAGTACTTC
CDR3 protein: CSVGIGNQETQYF

V gene: TRBV6-4
clone size: NA
J gene: TRBJ1-2
D gene: NA
CDR3 DNA: TGTGCCAGCAGTGACTCTGGTGGGGGCGTCTATGGCTACACCTTC
CDR3 protein: CASSDSGGGVYGYTF

V gene: TRBV4-2
clone size: NA
J gene: TRBJ1-2
D gene: NA
CDR3 DNA: TGTGCCAGCAGCCAAGATCTGGTTGCGGTACAGGCTGGCTACACCTTC
CDR3 protein: CASSQDLVAVQAGYTF

V gene: TRBV6-2/TRBV6-3
clone size: NA
J gene: TRBJ2-3
D gene: NA
CDR3 DNA: TGTGCCAGCAGTTACAGGGAGGCGACAGATACGCAGTATTTT
CDR3 protein: CASSYREATDTQYF

V gene: TRBV24-1
clone size: few
J gene: TRBJ2-5
D gene: NA
CDR3 DNA: TGTGCCACCAGTGATCCACCGTGGGAGACCCAGTACTTC
CDR3 protein: CATSDPPWETQYF

V gene: TRBV12-3/TRBV12-4
clone size: NA
J gene: TRBJ1-2
D gene: NA
CDR3 DNA: TGTGCCAGCAGCAAGAGACAGACATATGGCTACACCTTC
CDR3 protein: CASSKRQTYGYTF